A selection of T cell receptor beta chains follows, all from one sample in a study of cytomegalovirus exposure and HLA in healthy donors. Repertoires were generated with immunoSEQ multiplex PCR, while TCRdb's copy carries only in-frame clones and drops some. The sample consists of over 150,000 clones, about 80% of them appearing once. Material: PBMCs. The origin of the receptors is a woman in her twenties or thirties in good health and CMV-seronegative. Both conserved end residues are part of each CDR3. D genes are given only for firm matches. The size field is filled for only some rows; it gives once, few, many or a size class.

d_gene	abundance	v_gene	j_gene	CDR3nt	CDR3aa
-	-	TRBV9	TRBJ2-7	TGTGCCAGCAGCGTAGGGCAGGGGATGGGCGAGCAGTACTTC	CASSVGQGMGEQYF
-	-	TRBV14	TRBJ2-1	TGTGCCAGCAGCCAACTTGCGGACTACAATGAGCAGTTCTTC	CASSQLADYNEQFF
TRBD1	-	TRBV6-4	TRBJ2-1	TGTGCCAGCAGTGGTTCGGGAACAGGGGATGCTGAGCAGTTCTTC	CASSGSGTGDAEQFF
-	-	TRBV27	TRBJ2-3	TGTGCCAGCAGTGGTGTAGGACAGCTCACAGATACGCAGTATTTT	CASSGVGQLTDTQYF
-	-	TRBV6-1	TRBJ2-7	TGTGCCAGCAGAACGGGACGCAGGAGGGACGAGCAGTACTTC	CASRTGRRRDEQYF
TRBD1	once	TRBV6-4	TRBJ1-4	TGTGCCAGGATCGAGACAGGGGTGAGTGAAAAACTGTTTTTT	CARIETGVSEKLFF
-	-	TRBV5-1	TRBJ2-7	TGCGCCAGCAGCTTGTCAAGCTCGAGAAATTACGAGCAGTACTTC	CASSLSSSRNYEQYF
-	-	TRBV5-5	TRBJ1-2	TGTGCCAGCAGCCCTCCTGCGGCGGCTCTGGACTATGGCTACACCTTC	CASSPPAAALDYGYTF
TRBD1	-	TRBV27	TRBJ1-6	TGTGCCAGCAGTTTAAGAATCGACAGGGGAACATCACCCCTCCACTTT	CASSLRIDRGTSPLHF
TRBD2	-	TRBV10-2	TRBJ2-3	TGCGCCGGCAGTGAGGGGACTAGCGGGGGGCAAGATACGCAGTATTTT	CAGSEGTSGGQDTQYF
-	-	TRBV6-1	TRBJ1-5	TGTGCCAGCAGCAGGACAGGCAATCAGCCCCAGCATTTT	CASSRTGNQPQHF
-	-	TRBV4-3	TRBJ2-2	TGCGCCAGCAGCCATCAGAACACCGGGGAGCTGTTTTTT	CASSHQNTGELFF